Listed here is a single T cell receptor (beta chain). The method was immunoSEQ multiplex PCR; TCRdb's version includes in-frame clones alone and lacks a portion of them. The table includes about 130,000 clones, around 87% detected once. This sample was taken from a study of blood T cell repertoires in COVID-19. Whole-study context: T cells, B-cell-depleted T cells, or PBMCs supplied cDNA or gDNA.

Germline assignment: CDR1 SGDLS and CDR2 YYNGEE. J was trimmed by 5 bases and V by 2 bases; bases with no gene match: 10. This CDR3 is 16 amino acids long. The J gene is TRBJ2-3, the V gene TRBV9, with 8 nucleotides matching TRBD2. The receptor was isolated from an older woman with acute or convalescent COVID-19. Sequencing was performed on peripheral blood. CDR3 residues: CASSVFSGDTGDTQYF. The CDR3 DNA follows: TGTGCCAGCAGCGTTTTTAGCGGGGACACCGGAGATACGCAGTATTTT. Supplemented by reference TRBV9 and TRBJ2-3, the full variable domain reads DSGVTQTPKHLITATGQRVTLRCSPRSGDLSVYWYQQSLDQGLQFLIQYYNGEERAKGNILERFSAQQFPDLHSELNLSSLELGDSALYFCASSVFSGDTGDTQYFGPGTRLTVL.